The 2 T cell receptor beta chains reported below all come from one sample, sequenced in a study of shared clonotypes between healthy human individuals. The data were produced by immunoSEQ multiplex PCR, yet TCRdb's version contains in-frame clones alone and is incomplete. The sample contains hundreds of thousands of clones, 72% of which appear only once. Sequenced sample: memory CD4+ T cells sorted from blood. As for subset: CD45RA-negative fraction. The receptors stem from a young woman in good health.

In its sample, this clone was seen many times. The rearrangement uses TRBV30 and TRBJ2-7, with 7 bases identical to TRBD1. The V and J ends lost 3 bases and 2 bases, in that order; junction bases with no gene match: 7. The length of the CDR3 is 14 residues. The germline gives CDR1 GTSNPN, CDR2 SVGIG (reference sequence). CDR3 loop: CAWRPGQNPYEQYF. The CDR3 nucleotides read TGTGCCTGGAGGCCGGGACAGAACCCCTACGAGCAGTACTTC.

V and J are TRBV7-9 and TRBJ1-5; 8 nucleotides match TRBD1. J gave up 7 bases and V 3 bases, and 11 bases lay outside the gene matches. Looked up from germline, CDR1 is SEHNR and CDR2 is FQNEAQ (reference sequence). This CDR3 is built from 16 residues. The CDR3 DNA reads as TGTGCCAGCAGCTTGTACCCGGACAGGGACGGGCAGCCCCAGCATTTT. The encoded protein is CASSLYPDRDGQPQHF.